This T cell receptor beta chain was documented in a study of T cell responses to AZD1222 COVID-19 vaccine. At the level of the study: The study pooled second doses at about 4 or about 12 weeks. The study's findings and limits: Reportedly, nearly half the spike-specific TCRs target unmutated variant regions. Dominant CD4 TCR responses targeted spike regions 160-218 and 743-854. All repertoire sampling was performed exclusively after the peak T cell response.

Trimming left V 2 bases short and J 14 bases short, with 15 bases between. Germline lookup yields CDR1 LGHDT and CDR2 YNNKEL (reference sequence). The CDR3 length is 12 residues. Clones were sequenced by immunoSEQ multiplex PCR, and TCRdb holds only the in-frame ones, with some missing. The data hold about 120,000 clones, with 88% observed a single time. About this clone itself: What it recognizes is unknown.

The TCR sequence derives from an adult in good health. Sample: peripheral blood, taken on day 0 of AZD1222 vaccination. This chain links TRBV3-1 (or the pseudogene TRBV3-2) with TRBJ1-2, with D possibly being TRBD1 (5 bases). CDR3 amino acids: CASSQLDGDCTF. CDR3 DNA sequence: TGTGCCAGCAGCCAACTGGACGGGGACTGTACCTTC.